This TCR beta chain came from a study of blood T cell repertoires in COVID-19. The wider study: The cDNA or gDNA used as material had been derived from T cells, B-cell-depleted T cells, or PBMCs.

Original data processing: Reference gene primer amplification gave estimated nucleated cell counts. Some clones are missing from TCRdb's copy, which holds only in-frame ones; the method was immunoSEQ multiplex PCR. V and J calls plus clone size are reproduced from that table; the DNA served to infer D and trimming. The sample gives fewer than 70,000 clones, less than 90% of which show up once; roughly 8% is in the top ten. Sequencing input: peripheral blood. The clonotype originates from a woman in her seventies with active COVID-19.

The CDR3: CASSSRGGGYYEQYF. In DNA, the CDR3 is TGTGCCAGCTCGTCCCGAGGGGGCGGTTACTACGAGCAGTACTTC. The rearrangement links TRBV27 to TRBJ2-7; 7 bases align to TRBD1. Per germline, CDR1 MNHEY and CDR2 SMNVEV (reference sequence). With V trimmed by 8 bases and J by 3 bases, 13 bases remained unmatched. CDR3 length: 15 amino acids.